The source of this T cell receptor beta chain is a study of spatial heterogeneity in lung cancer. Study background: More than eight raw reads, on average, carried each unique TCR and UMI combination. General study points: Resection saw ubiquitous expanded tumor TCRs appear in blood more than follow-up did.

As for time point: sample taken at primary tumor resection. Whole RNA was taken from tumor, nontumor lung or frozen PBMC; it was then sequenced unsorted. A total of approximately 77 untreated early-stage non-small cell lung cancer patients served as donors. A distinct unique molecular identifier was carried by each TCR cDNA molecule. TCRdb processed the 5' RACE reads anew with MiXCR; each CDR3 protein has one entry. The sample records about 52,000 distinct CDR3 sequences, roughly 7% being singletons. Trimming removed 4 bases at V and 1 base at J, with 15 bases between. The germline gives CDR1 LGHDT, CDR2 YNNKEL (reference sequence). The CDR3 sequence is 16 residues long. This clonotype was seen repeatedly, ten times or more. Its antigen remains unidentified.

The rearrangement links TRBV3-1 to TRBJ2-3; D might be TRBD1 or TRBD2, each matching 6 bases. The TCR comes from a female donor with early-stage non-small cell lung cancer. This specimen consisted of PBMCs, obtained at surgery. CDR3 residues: CASSRPQGGGTDTQYF. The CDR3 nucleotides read TGTGCCAGCAGCCGACCACAGGGAGGAGGCACAGATACGCAGTATTTT.